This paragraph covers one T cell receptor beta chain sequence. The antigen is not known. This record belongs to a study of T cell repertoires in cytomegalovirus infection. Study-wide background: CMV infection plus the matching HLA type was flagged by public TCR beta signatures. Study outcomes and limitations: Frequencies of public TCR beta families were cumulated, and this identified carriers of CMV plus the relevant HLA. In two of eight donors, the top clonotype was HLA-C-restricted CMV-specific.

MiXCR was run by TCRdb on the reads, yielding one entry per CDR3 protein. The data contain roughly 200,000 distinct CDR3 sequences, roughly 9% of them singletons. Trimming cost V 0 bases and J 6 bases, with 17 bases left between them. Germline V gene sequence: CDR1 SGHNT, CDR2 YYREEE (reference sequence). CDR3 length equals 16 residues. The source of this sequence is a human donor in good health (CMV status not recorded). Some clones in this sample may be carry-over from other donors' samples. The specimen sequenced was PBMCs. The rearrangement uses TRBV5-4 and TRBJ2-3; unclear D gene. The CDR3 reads CASSLVGVGCLDTQYF. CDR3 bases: TGTGCCAGCAGCTTGGTTGGGGTGGGGTGCTTGGATACGCAGTATTTT.